This note documents a single T cell receptor beta chain sequence. V shed 6 bases, J shed 5 bases, and the junction held 11 bases outside the gene matches. CDR3 length: 16 amino acids. Germline assignment: CDR1 MDHEN and CDR2 SYDVKM. Only in-frame clones appear in the TCRdb table, and some are missing; sequencing was by immunoSEQ multiplex PCR. There are approximately 70,000 clones in the sample; around 93% occur only once, and roughly 4.2% lies in the top ten. The V gene is TRBV28, the J gene TRBJ2-2; 8 bases map to TRBD2. Sequencing was done on a sample of PBMCs. The receptor comes from a man aged 35-49 years with rheumatoid arthritis. The DNA for the CDR3 is TGTGCCAGCAGATCCCGCAGGACTAGCAGAACCGGGGAGCTGTTTTTT. Translated: CASRSRRTSRTGELFF.